A selection of T cell receptor beta chains follows, all from one sample in a study of blood T cell repertoires in COVID-19. Measured with immunoSEQ multiplex PCR; TCRdb has only the in-frame clones, and not every one. There are 200,000 to 250,000 clones in the sample; about 88% occur only once, and 0.85% to 1% lies in the top ten. Sequenced sample: peripheral blood. The receptors derive from a man between 35 and 55 years old with acute or convalescent COVID-19. Each CDR3 is given with its conserved first and last residue. D genes are given only for firm matches. A clone size is listed for some rows: how often the clone was seen (once, few, many), or a class if it is expanded.

v_call	d_call	clone_size	j_call	cdr3_aa	cdr3_nt
TRBV12-1	-	once	TRBJ2-7	CASSFARTRIGSYEQYF	TGTGCCAGCAGCTTTGCGAGAACTCGGATCGGGTCCTACGAGCAGTACTTC
TRBV5-1	TRBD1	once	TRBJ2-2	CASSLRTGGVGELFF	TGCGCCAGCAGCCTCCGGACAGGGGGCGTCGGGGAGCTGTTTTTT
TRBV7-8	-	-	TRBJ2-3	CASSLLQVTTDTQYF	TGTGCCAGCAGCTTACTGCAGGTTACCACAGATACGCAGTATTTT
TRBV10-3	-	once	TRBJ2-6	CAIGLLSSGANVLTF	TGTGCCATCGGACTTTTGAGCTCTGGGGCCAACGTCCTGACTTTC
TRBV23-1	-	-	TRBJ2-3	CASSRHRVTTDTQYF	TGCGCCAGCAGCCGTCACAGAGTAACAACAGATACGCAGTATTTT
TRBV15	-	-	TRBJ2-7	CATSRGRVGLYEQYF	TGTGCCACCAGCAGAGGGAGGGTTGGGCTCTACGAGCAGTACTTC
TRBV14	TRBD1	-	TRBJ1-1	CASSHQKGQGNTEAFF	TGTGCCAGCAGCCACCAAAAGGGACAGGGCAACACTGAAGCTTTCTTT
TRBV9	TRBD1	-	TRBJ2-3	CASSVAGGEGTDTQYF	TGTGCCAGCAGCGTAGCAGGGGGAGAGGGCACAGATACGCAGTATTTT
TRBV5-6	TRBD2	-	TRBJ2-1	CASTTGLGLNEQFF	TGTGCCAGCACCACCGGACTAGGATTGAATGAGCAGTTCTTC
TRBV12-5	TRBD2	-	TRBJ2-1	CASGLVYLAGAATYNEQFF	TGTGCTAGTGGTTTGGTCTACCTAGCGGGGGCCGCAACGTACAATGAGCAGTTCTTC